The 23 T cell receptor beta chains below come from one sample, sequenced in a study of T cell responses to AZD1222 COVID-19 vaccine. Here immunoSEQ multiplex PCR was the method, and the copy in TCRdb shows in-frame clones only, minus some. The sample consists of roughly 150,000 clones, 87% of them appearing once. The material was peripheral blood, obtained 28 days after the second AZD1222 dose. Every receptor here comes from an adult who received the AZD1222 COVID-19 vaccine.

The chain carries TRBV7-6 and TRBJ2-5; 9 bases map to TRBD2. The CDR3 has 17 amino acids. The J segment lost 4 bases and the V segment lost 1 base, leaving 10 bases of the junction unmatched. CDR1 is SGHVS and CDR2 is FNYEAQ in the germline V gene. Written as DNA, the CDR3 is TGTGCCAGCAGCTTAGTGGCTAGCGGGGATCGGAGAGAGACCCAGTACTTC. It specifies CASSLVASGDRRETQYF.

The genes are TRBV7-2 and TRBJ1-6; 9 bases line up with TRBD1. This CDR3 is built from 18 residues. Germline assignment: CDR1 SGHTA and CDR2 FQGNSA. The junction had 4 bases not matched to a gene; V was cut back by 1 base and J by 0 bases. CDR3 nucleotides: TGTGCCAGCAGCTTAGGACAGGGGGAGCTCTCCTATAATTCACCCCTCCACTTT. It specifies CASSLGQGELSYNSPLHF.

This clone was seen a few times. Other nucleotide sequences from this sample produce the same CDR3. The J gene is TRBJ2-5, the V gene TRBV4-2; D is perhaps TRBD1 or TRBD2 (6 bases each). Germline V gene data show CDR1 as LGHNA and CDR2 as YNFKEQ. V lost 1 base and J lost 2, with 8 bases in between. The CDR3 contains 14 residues. The CDR3 region has the DNA TGTGCCAGCAGCCAAGGAGGGGGGCAAGAGACCCAGTACTTC. This sequence encodes CASSQGGGQETQYF.

Written as DNA, the CDR3 is TGTGCCACCAGCAGAGATTATGTGGGACAGGGGATAGTAGAGACCCAGTACTTC. It codes for CATSRDYVGQGIVETQYF. The chain joins TRBV15 to TRBJ2-5; 10 nucleotides match TRBD1. CDR3 length equals 18 residues. The V segment lost 0 bases and the J segment 4 bases; nucleotides outside the gene matches: 11. In germline, CDR1 is LNHNV, CDR2 YYDKDF (reference sequence).

This clone was picked up one time. V gene TRBV7-9 combines with J gene TRBJ1-1; TRBD1 is a possible D gene (5 bases). Germline V gives CDR1 SEHNR, CDR2 FQNEAQ (reference sequence). The CDR3 covers 17 residues. V lost 4 bases, J lost 1 base, and 19 bases lay in between. The CDR3 DNA sequence: TGTGCCAGCAGCTCACACCCATCCTCTCAGGGGAACACTGAAGCTTTCTTT. It is translated as CASSSHPSSQGNTEAFF.

In DNA form, the CDR3 reads TGTGCCAGCAGCCTTTCGGACAACTCTGAGCAGTACTTC. Translation gives CASSLSDNSEQYF. This rearrangement joins TRBV7-6 to TRBJ2-7; a weak D match, TRBD1 (5 bases). The CDR3 runs to 13 residues. Looked up from germline, CDR1 is SGHVS and CDR2 is FNYEAQ. Trimming took 5 bases from V and 7 from J, leaving 15 bases between them.

The V call is TRBV9, the J call TRBJ1-4; D ambiguous. V was trimmed by 3 bases and J by 0 bases, leaving 27 bases between them. CDR3 length: 21 amino acids. The V gene's germline CDR1 is SGDLS and CDR2 YYNGEE. Here the CDR3 reads CASSAEGGPNIPRTTNEKLFF. The CDR3 nucleotides read TGTGCCAGCAGCGCTGAGGGAGGACCAAACATCCCCCGCACAACTAATGAAAAACTGTTTTTT.

The chain has TRBV15 and TRBJ2-7; 7 bases match TRBD1. J lost 0 bases, V lost 5 bases, and 7 bases had no gene match. The CDR3 is made up of 15 amino acids. From germline, CDR1 is LNHNV and CDR2 YYDKDF (reference sequence). CDR3 sequence: CATSAGQVLSYEQYF. CDR3 coding DNA: TGTGCCACCAGCGCCGGACAGGTCCTCTCCTACGAGCAGTACTTC.

V gene TRBV15 combines with J gene TRBJ2-1; TRBD2 aligns across 10 bases. This CDR3 contains 16 residues. The junction had 3 bases not matched to a gene; V was cut back by 0 bases and J by 4 bases. Per the germline V gene, CDR1 is LNHNV and CDR2 is YYDKDF (reference sequence). CDR3 region: CATSRDRTSGYNEQFF. DNA for the CDR3: TGTGCCACCAGCAGAGATCGGACTAGCGGATACAATGAGCAGTTCTTC.

The V gene is TRBV19, the J gene TRBJ1-1; D not certain. The germline CDR1 and CDR2 sequences are LNHDA and SQIVND (reference sequence). The germline V and J ends were trimmed by 5 bases and 5 bases, with 6 bases remaining between them. CDR3 length: 11 residues. CDR3 nucleotide sequence: TGTGCCAGTAGTTTCGGGACTGAAGCTTTCTTT. It specifies CASSFGTEAFF.

The genes are TRBV7-9 and TRBJ2-1; 8 nucleotides agree with TRBD1. Germline V gives CDR1 SEHNR, CDR2 FQNEAQ (reference sequence). This CDR3 comprises 14 residues. The junction had 7 bases not matched to a gene; V was cut back by 5 bases and J by 7 bases. The CDR3: CASSPRTGTNEQFF. CDR3 nucleotides: TGTGCCAGCAGCCCGAGGACAGGGACGAATGAGCAGTTCTTC.

This clone is a singleton in its sample. V is TRBV27 and J is TRBJ1-2; D unresolved. The CDR3 covers 13 residues. CDR1 and CDR2 from the germline V gene are MNHEY and SMNVEV (reference sequence). Trimming took 8 bases from V and 5 from J, leaving 15 bases between them. The CDR3 bases are TGTGCCAGCGGGCAGACTATAGGGTATGGCTACACCTTC. Translated: CASGQTIGYGYTF.

This clone was counted a few times. This rearrangement joins TRBV2 to TRBJ2-7; unclear D gene. The ends were cut back, 3 bases at V and 2 bases at J, with 5 bases in the middle. The V gene's germline CDR1 is SNHLY and CDR2 FYNNEI. This CDR3 has 12 amino acids. The CDR3 region is CASSDRAYEQYF. The CDR3 DNA follows: TGTGCCAGCAGTGACAGAGCCTACGAGCAGTACTTC.

The rearrangement joins TRBV2 to TRBJ2-7; possible D gene TRBD1, 6 bases. Germline CDR1 reads SNHLY; CDR2 reads FYNNEI. The CDR3 has 14 residues. With 3 bases removed from V and 2 bases from J, the gap between germline ends came to 11 bases. The CDR3 region is CASSEGRQAYEQYF. CDR3 bases: TGTGCCAGCAGTGAGGGGAGACAGGCCTACGAGCAGTACTTC.

The chain combines TRBV6-5 with TRBJ1-2; 7 bases are a match to TRBD1. The length of the CDR3 is 14 residues. Germline lookup yields CDR1 MNHEY and CDR2 SVGAGI. The J segment lost 8 bases and the V segment lost 6 bases, leaving 12 bases of the junction unmatched. The CDR3 region is CASRTGDRVRGYTF. As DNA, the CDR3 is TGTGCCAGCAGAACCGGTGACAGGGTCAGAGGCTACACCTTC.

The chain joins TRBV11-3 to TRBJ2-1; no clear D. The CDR3 runs to 12 residues. V lost 0 bases and J lost 9, with 6 bases in between. Germline V gene data show CDR1 as SGHNT and CDR2 as YENEEA. CDR3 sequence reads: CASSLEGGEQFF. The DNA for the CDR3 is TGTGCCAGCAGCTTAGAGGGCGGTGAGCAGTTCTTC.

This clone was seen a handful of times. The rearrangement joins TRBV6-5 to TRBJ1-2, with no clear D. In germline, CDR1 is MNHEY, CDR2 SVGAGI. This CDR3 has 15 residues. Trimming shortened V by 2 bases and J by 6 bases, and 16 bases separated the two germline ends. The CDR3 reads CASSYNPGTSDGYTF. The CDR3 DNA reads TGTGCCAGCAGTTACAATCCGGGAACCTCCGATGGCTACACCTTC.

This chain connects TRBV13 to TRBJ2-5; 7 bases are shared with TRBD2. Germline V gene data show CDR1 as PRHDT and CDR2 as FYEKMQ (reference sequence). Losses at the gene ends were 0 bases for V and 10 bases for J; bases not matched to a gene: 8. This CDR3 is built from 14 residues. The CDR3 loop is CASSLGRTRGDQYF. The CDR3 region has the DNA TGTGCCAGCAGCTTAGGCCGGACTAGAGGGGACCAGTACTTC.

The rearrangement links TRBV6-5 to TRBJ1-1, with D possibly TRBD1 on 5 matching bases. Per the germline V gene, CDR1 is MNHEY and CDR2 is SVGAGI. This CDR3 has 13 residues. Deletions cut 5 bases from V and 11 bases from J, with 18 bases between. The CDR3 here is CASSHGAGPIAFF. Written as DNA, the CDR3 is TGTGCCAGCAGTCACGGGGCAGGCCCGATTGCTTTCTTT.

The gene calls are TRBV7-9 and TRBJ1-4; TRBD1 matches at 9 bases. This CDR3 contains 14 residues. Germline V gene data show CDR1 as SEHNR and CDR2 as FQNEAQ (reference sequence). The trim removed 5 bases at V and 7 bases at J, leaving 5 bases unmatched. For the CDR3, the DNA is TGTGCCAGCAGCCGGGACAGGGAAATTGAAAAACTGTTTTTT. Its translation is CASSRDREIEKLFF.

This chain joins TRBV2 and TRBJ2-5, with D hard to call. CDR1 and CDR2 from the germline V gene are SNHLY and FYNNEI. V lost 4 bases and J 5 bases, leaving 8 bases between the germline ends. The CDR3 loop spans 12 amino acids. CDR3 in amino acids: CASSVAIETQYF. In nucleotides, the CDR3 is TGTGCCAGCAGTGTGGCGATTGAGACCCAGTACTTC.

This clone was counted only a few times. The rearrangement uses TRBV5-4 and TRBJ1-2; perhaps TRBD1 as D (6 bases). Germline V lookup: CDR1 SGHNT, CDR2 YYREEE (reference sequence). The CDR3 contains 17 residues. V was clipped by 4 bases and J by 0 bases, with 19 bases between them. The CDR3 DNA is TGTGCCAGCAGCCCCAAGAGGTCAGGGGCGGCTAACTATGGCTACACCTTC. Translated, it gives CASSPKRSGAANYGYTF. Variable domain in full (rest from reference TRBV5-4 and TRBJ1-2): ETGVTQSPTHLIKTRGQQVTLRCSSQSGHNTVSWYQQALGQGPQFIFQYYREEENGRGNFPPRFSGLQFPNYSSELNVNALELDDSALYLCASSPKRSGAANYGYTFGSGTRLTVV.

This rearrangement joins TRBV27 to TRBJ2-3, with 8 bases identical to TRBD1. J lost 0 bases, V lost 2 bases, and 1 base had no gene match. The germline CDR1 and CDR2 sequences are MNHEY and SMNVEV (reference sequence). This CDR3 region has 15 residues. CDR3 sequence (DNA): TGTGCCAGCAGTTTACAGGGGGCCAGCACAGATACGCAGTATTTT. It translates to CASSLQGASTDTQYF.